This T cell receptor (beta chain) appears in the sequencing data of a study of graft-versus-host responses after intestinal transplantation. Study-level background: Recipients received multivisceral, liver-intestinal, or isolated intestinal transplants.

TCRdb keeps only in-frame clones here, not all; method: immunoSEQ multiplex PCR. The sample holds tens of thousands of clones, 80% to 95% seen once. Worth noting for this clone: Its matching antigen is unknown.

The CDR3 covers 14 residues. CDR1 is KGHSH, CDR2 LQKENI, per germline. Trimming stripped 3 bases from V and 1 base from J, with 7 bases between. The starting material was unstimulated CD4+ T cells sorted from spleen or lymph node cells, obtained before intestinal transplant. The chain is built from TRBV18 and TRBJ1-3; the D is unclear. This sequence originates from a human donor who received an intestinal transplant. The CDR3 DNA is TGTGCCAGCTCACCTGCGGGGTCTGGAAACACCATATATTTT. Translated: CASSPAGSGNTIYF. The full variable domain, with the rest looked up from reference TRBV18 and TRBJ1-3, is NAGVMQNPRHLVRRRGQEARLRCSPMKGHSHVYWYRQLPEEGLKFMVYLQKENIIDESGMPKERFSAEFPKEGPSILRIQQVVRGDSAAYFCASSPAGSGNTIYFGEGSWLTVV.